This TCR beta chain was observed in a study of OX40 agonist ivuxolimab in advanced cancers. Study-level information: The eligibility criteria allowed prior anti-PD-1, anti-PD-L1 or anti-CTLA-4 therapy, and about 40% had some.

Regarding the study as a whole: Researchers did not establish what antigens the expanded peripheral T cells target. Both blood CD4+ and CD8+ T cells showed clonal growth by week 6 at 0.1 to 3.0 mg/kg.

In the case of this clone: The antigen remains undetermined.

The repertoire was sequenced with immunoSEQ multiplex PCR; TCRdb's copy has only in-frame clones and lacks some. This table has around 21,000 clones, 83% appearing once. The receptor's source is an adult with an advanced solid tumor such as melanoma, head and neck, liver or kidney cancer. The sequencing here drew on CD4+ or CD8+ T cells sorted from blood, taken in a trial of the OX40 agonist ivuxolimab.

The CDR3 bases are TGTGCCTCCGGGGGTCAGTGGTCCTACGAGCAGTACTTC. This sequence encodes CASGGQWSYEQYF. J is TRBJ2-7 and V is TRBV6-5, with a tentative D call TRBD2 (6 bases). This CDR3 contains 13 residues. Germline V CDR1 and CDR2: MNHEY, SVGAGI. V was shortened by 11 bases and J by 1 base, with 15 bases between the two germline ends.